Below, 27 T cell receptor beta chains from the same sample are listed, as sequenced in a study of monozygotic twins with inflammatory bowel disease. TCRdb re-analyzed the 5' RACE reads; it lists each CDR3 protein once, without DNA. The sample has fewer than 450,000 distinct CDR3 sequences. Specimen: blood. Receptors were obtained from a human donor with ulcerative colitis or Crohn's disease, or a healthy co-twin of an affected twin (not recorded which).

The rearrangement links TRBV2 to TRBJ2-1; TCRdb's assignment of TRBD2 cannot be checked, as there is no DNA. CDR3 length: 12 residues. The V gene's germline CDR1 is SNHLY and CDR2 FYNNEI. The CDR3 here is CASRELLAGQFF.

The rearrangement uses TRBV2 and TRBJ2-3; with no DNA, the TCRdb D assignment of TRBD2 cannot be verified. Germline CDR1 is SNHLY and CDR2 is FYNNEI. CDR3 length: 13 residues. The chain's CDR3 is CASSNGGAYTQYF.

The J gene is TRBJ2-1, the V gene TRBV5-1; TCRdb proposes TRBD1, but this gene call is untestable without DNA. The CDR3 totals 16 residues. Per germline, CDR1 SGHRS and CDR2 YFSETQ. CDR3 amino acids: CASSLSRTGSSDEQFF.

This chain uses TRBV3-1 with TRBJ1-4; checking the TCRdb D call of TRBD1 is not possible without DNA. This CDR3 comprises 16 residues. Germline CDR1 and CDR2: LGHDT and YNNKEL (reference sequence). CDR3 loop: CASSRGQHATNEKLFF.

This chain links TRBV4-3 with TRBJ1-2; TCRdb's D call, TRBD1, is unchecked because there is no DNA. CDR1 and CDR2 (germline): LGHNA, YSLEER. The CDR3 contains 15 residues. The CDR3 here is CASSQEQGGAYGYTF.

The gene calls are TRBV7-9 and TRBJ1-1; TCRdb names TRBD1, which stays unverified in the absence of DNA. Germline CDR1 reads SEHNR; CDR2 reads FQNEAQ (reference sequence). There are 14 residues in the CDR3. CDR3 in amino acids: CASSFTQGGTEAFF.

This sequence joins TRBV28 and TRBJ2-3; TCRdb lists TRBD2, though no DNA is available to test this call. Germline CDR1 reads MDHEN; CDR2 reads SYDVKM. The CDR3 runs to 18 residues. This CDR3 reads CASSSSRRGGMLSDTQYF.

This chain joins TRBV7-6 and TRBJ2-1; the D gene TCRdb calls, TRBD2, cannot be checked with no DNA. The CDR3 runs to 17 residues. Per the germline V gene, CDR1 is SGHVS and CDR2 is FNYEAQ. CDR3 amino acids: CASSHRGGGPLYNEQFF.

The CDR3: CASRVTSTVEKLFF. This chain links TRBV2 with TRBJ1-4. The CDR3 has 14 amino acids. The V gene's germline CDR1 is SNHLY and CDR2 FYNNEI.

This chain joins TRBV7-6 and TRBJ2-6; TCRdb selects TRBD2, and the lack of DNA leaves this call unchecked. The germline CDR1 and CDR2 sequences are SGHVS and FNYEAQ. There are 15 residues in the CDR3. The CDR3 spells CASSTIHLVANVLTF.

The chain recombines TRBV14 with TRBJ2-3; TCRdb's D call, TRBD1, is unchecked because there is no DNA. The CDR3 covers 14 residues. The germline V gene encodes CDR1 SGHDN and CDR2 FVKESK. CDR3 protein: CASSLPGATDTQYF.

The genes are TRBV4-1 and TRBJ2-2; TCRdb picks TRBD2, but there is no DNA to check that call. This CDR3 spans 15 amino acids. CDR1 is MGHRA, CDR2 YSYEKL, per germline. CDR3 sequence: CASTRTSGRTGELFF.

The chain combines TRBV24-1 with TRBJ2-7; without DNA, the TCRdb call of TRBD1 cannot be checked. Germline assignment: CDR1 KGHDR and CDR2 SFDVKD. The CDR3 is made up of 11 amino acids. The CDR3 sequence: CATSDGGAQYF.

The rearrangement uses TRBV4-3 and TRBJ1-2; TCRdb reports TRBD1, a call that lacks DNA to check it against. Germline V CDR1 and CDR2: LGHNA, YSLEER. The CDR3 contains 14 residues. CDR3 residues: CASSHQTGNYGYTF.

The rearrangement joins TRBV5-6 to TRBJ2-2; TCRdb selects TRBD2, and the lack of DNA leaves this call unchecked. Germline V lookup: CDR1 SGHDT, CDR2 YYEEEE. The CDR3 spans 16 residues. This CDR3 is CASSLLLAANTGELFF.

The rearrangement uses TRBV11-2 and TRBJ2-3; absent DNA, TCRdb's TRBD2 call cannot be checked. This CDR3 is built from 15 residues. CDR1 and CDR2 from the germline V gene are SGHAT and FQNNGV. CDR3 sequence reads: CASSLTSGGSGTQYF. The variable domain in full, with the rest retrieved from reference TRBV11-2 and TRBJ2-3, is EAGVAQSPRYKIIEKRQSVAFWCNPISGHATLYWYQQILGQGPKLLIQFQNNGVVDDSQLPKDRFSAERLKGVDSTLKIQPAKLEDSAVYLCASSLTSGGSGTQYFGPGTRLTVL.

The V call is TRBV6-2 or TRBV6-3, the J call TRBJ2-5; the D gene TCRdb calls, TRBD1, cannot be checked with no DNA. Germline CDR1 is MNHEY and CDR2 is SVGEGT. The CDR3 spans 13 residues. CDR3 sequence reads: CASRNPATETQYF.

The chain carries TRBV5-1 and TRBJ2-7; TCRdb selects TRBD1, and the lack of DNA leaves this call unchecked. This CDR3 has 16 amino acids. Germline CDR1 is SGHRS and CDR2 is YFSETQ. CDR3 protein: CASSSGQGIVTFQQYF.

The chain links TRBV15 to TRBJ2-7; TCRdb's D call of TRBD1 is untestable without DNA. The CDR3 runs 14 residues. Germline V lookup: CDR1 LNHNV, CDR2 YYDKDF (reference sequence). CDR3 in amino acids: CATTMTGRSYEQYF.

J is TRBJ1-2 and V is TRBV7-2; TCRdb returns TRBD1, unconfirmable since there is no DNA. The CDR3 extends over 13 amino acids. The germline CDR1 and CDR2 sequences are SGHTA and FQGNSA. This CDR3 reads CASGQGRGYGYTF.

The chain has TRBV5-6 and TRBJ1-3; absent DNA, TCRdb's TRBD1 call cannot be checked. The CDR3 covers 19 residues. Germline V lookup: CDR1 SGHDT, CDR2 YYEEEE. The CDR3 is CASSLAGDRGNFYRNTIYF.

This chain joins TRBV6-2 or TRBV6-3 and TRBJ1-5; TCRdb's D call of TRBD1 is untestable without DNA. The CDR3 spans 18 residues. Germline CDR1 and CDR2: MNHEY and SVGEGT. The chain's CDR3 is CASSPGGYRGYSNQPQHF.

The V call is TRBV19, the J call TRBJ2-2; absent DNA, TCRdb's TRBD1 call cannot be checked. This CDR3 has 17 residues. CDR1 and CDR2 from the germline V gene are LNHDA and SQIVND (reference sequence). The CDR3 loop reads CASSIGPTGFNTGELFF.

This chain links TRBV27 with TRBJ2-1; TCRdb's assignment of TRBD2 cannot be checked, as there is no DNA. The CDR3 totals 15 residues. CDR1 MNHEY and CDR2 SMNVEV come from the germline V gene (reference sequence). The CDR3 sequence is CASSPRGTSYNEQFF.

V is TRBV24-1 and J is TRBJ2-5. Germline V gives CDR1 KGHDR, CDR2 SFDVKD. This CDR3 comprises 16 residues. CDR3 protein: CATSDSGRPQGETQYF.

The rearrangement links TRBV11-2 to TRBJ2-2; TCRdb names TRBD1, which stays unverified in the absence of DNA. The CDR3 extends over 15 amino acids. Germline CDR1 is SGHAT and CDR2 is FQNNGV. The CDR3 loop reads CASSPGRRDTGELFF.

The rearrangement joins TRBV7-2 to TRBJ1-5. Germline V gene lookup returns CDR1 SGHTA and CDR2 FQGNSA. The CDR3 is 13 residues long. The CDR3 reads CASSSTVNQPQHF.